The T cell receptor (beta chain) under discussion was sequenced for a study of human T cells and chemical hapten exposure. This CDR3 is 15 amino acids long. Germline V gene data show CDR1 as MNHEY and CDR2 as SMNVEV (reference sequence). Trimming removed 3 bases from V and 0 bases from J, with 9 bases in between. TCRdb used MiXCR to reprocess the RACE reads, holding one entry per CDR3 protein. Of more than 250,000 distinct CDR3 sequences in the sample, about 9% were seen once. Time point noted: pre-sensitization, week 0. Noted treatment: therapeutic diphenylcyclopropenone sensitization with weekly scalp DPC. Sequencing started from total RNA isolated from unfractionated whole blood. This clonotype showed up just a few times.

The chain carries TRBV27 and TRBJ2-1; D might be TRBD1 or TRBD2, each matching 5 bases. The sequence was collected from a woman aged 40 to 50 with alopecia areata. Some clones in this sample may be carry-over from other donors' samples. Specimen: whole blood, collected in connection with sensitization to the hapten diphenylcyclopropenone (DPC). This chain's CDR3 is CASSFAGSSYNEQFF. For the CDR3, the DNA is TGTGCCAGCAGTTTCGCAGGGAGCTCCTACAATGAGCAGTTCTTC.